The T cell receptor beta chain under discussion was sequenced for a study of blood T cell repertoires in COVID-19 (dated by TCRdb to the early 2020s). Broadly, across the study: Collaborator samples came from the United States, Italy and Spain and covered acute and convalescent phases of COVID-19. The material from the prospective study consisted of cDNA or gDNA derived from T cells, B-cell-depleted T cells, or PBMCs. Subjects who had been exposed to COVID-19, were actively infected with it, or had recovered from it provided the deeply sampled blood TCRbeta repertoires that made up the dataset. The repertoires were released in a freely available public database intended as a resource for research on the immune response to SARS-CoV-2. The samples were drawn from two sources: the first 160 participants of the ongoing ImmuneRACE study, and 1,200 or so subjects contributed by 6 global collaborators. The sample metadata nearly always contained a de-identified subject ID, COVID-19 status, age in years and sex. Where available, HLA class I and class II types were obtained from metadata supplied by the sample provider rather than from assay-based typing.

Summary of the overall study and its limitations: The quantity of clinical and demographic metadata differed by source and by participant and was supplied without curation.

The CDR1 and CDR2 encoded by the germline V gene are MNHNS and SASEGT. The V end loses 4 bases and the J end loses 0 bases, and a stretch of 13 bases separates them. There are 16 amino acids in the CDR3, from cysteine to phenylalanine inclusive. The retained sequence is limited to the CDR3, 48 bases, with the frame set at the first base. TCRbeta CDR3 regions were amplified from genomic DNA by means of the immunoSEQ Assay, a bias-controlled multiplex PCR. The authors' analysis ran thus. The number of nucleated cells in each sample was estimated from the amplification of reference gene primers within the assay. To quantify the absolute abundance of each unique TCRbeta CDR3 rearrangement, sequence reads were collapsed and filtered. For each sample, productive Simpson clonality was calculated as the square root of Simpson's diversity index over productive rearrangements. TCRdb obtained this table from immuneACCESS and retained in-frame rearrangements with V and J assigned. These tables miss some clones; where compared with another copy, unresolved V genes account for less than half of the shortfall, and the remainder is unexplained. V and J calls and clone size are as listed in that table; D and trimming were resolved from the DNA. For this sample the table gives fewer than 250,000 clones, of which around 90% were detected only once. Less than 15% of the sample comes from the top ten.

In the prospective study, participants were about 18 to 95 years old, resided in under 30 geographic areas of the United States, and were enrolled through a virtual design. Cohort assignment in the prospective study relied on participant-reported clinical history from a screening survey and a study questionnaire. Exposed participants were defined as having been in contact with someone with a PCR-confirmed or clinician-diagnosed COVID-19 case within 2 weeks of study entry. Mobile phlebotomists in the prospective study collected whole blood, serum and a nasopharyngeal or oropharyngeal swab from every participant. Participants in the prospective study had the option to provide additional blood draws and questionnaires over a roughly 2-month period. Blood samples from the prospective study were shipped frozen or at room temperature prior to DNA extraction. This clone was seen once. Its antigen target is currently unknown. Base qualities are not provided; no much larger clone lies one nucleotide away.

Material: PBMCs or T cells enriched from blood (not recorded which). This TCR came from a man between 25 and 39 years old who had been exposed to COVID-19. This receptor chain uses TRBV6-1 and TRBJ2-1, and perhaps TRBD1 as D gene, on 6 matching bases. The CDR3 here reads CASSGPGTSSYNEQFF. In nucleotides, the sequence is TGTGCCAGCAGTGGCCCCGGGACAAGCTCCTACAATGAGCAGTTCTTC.